The text below deals with one TCR beta chain. Its antigen is currently unknown. CDR1 and CDR2 (germline): SGHTA, FQGNSA. This CDR3 region has 14 residues. The data were taken from a study of CXCR3-negative and CXCR3-positive naive CD8 T cells. Study conclusions and caveats: With surface CD5 comparable between naive subsets, TCR strength was estimated using properties derived from the TRB CDR3. Naive subsets were similarly diverse, while memory CD8+ repertoires were much less diverse. Naive CXCR3-positive cells had TRB CDR3s more hydrophobic than those of CXCR3-negative naive cells.

Carrying UMI labels, the TRB cDNA libraries were prepared through 5' RACE. TCRdb re-called the 5' RACE reads; one entry per CDR3 protein, DNA not given. The clone table shows about 150,000 distinct CDR3 sequences, with the ten largest holding 0.45% to 0.6%. What was sequenced was naive CXCR3+ CD8+ T cells from blood. The subset here: CD45RO-CCR7+CD27+CD95- naive CD8+ T cells expressing CXCR3 (TNR3+). This chain connects TRBV7-2 to TRBJ1-5; TCRdb returns TRBD1, unconfirmable since there is no DNA. The sequence came from a human donor in good health. Some clones in this sample may be carry-over from other donors' samples. This CDR3 is CASSPDRVYQPQHF.